The 4 T cell receptor beta chains below come from one sample, sequenced in a study of blood T cell repertoires in COVID-19. Clones were sequenced by immunoSEQ multiplex PCR, and TCRdb holds only the in-frame ones, with some missing. There are 210,000 or so clones in the sample; 80% occur only once, and 4.3% lies in the top ten. Sequencing input: PBMCs or T cells enriched from blood (not recorded which). All receptors derive from a man aged 25-45 years with acute COVID-19.

The rearrangement uses TRBV27 and TRBJ2-1, with TRBD2 matching over 8 bases. The germline CDR1 and CDR2 sequences are MNHEY and SMNVEV (reference sequence). The CDR3 covers 15 residues. Trimming cost V 2 bases and J 9 bases; bases outside gene matches: 9. The CDR3 DNA follows: TGTGCCAGCAGTTTAATAGTAGCGGGGTCGAGTGAGCAGTTCTTC. It yields the protein CASSLIVAGSSEQFF.

This clone appeared once. The chain is built from TRBV28 and TRBJ1-5; no definite D call. The CDR3 is 13 residues long. V was clipped by 4 bases and J by 0 bases, with 4 bases between them. CDR1 and CDR2 (germline): MDHEN, SYDVKM. CDR3 residues: CASSSPSNQPQHF. CDR3 DNA sequence: TGTGCCAGCAGTTCTCCTAGCAATCAGCCCCAGCATTTT.

The rearrangement links TRBV18 to TRBJ2-5; 10 bases are a match to TRBD1. Germline loops: CDR1 KGHSH, CDR2 LQKENI. The V segment lost 5 bases and the J segment 4 bases; nucleotides outside the gene matches: 10. The CDR3 extends over 16 amino acids. The CDR3 is CASSFSGTGASETQYF. CDR3 DNA sequence: TGTGCCAGCTCATTCTCCGGGACAGGGGCTTCAGAGACCCAGTACTTC.

The chain carries TRBV5-5 and TRBJ1-5; TRBD1 matches at 11 bases. Germline CDR1 and CDR2: SGHKS and YYEKEE (reference sequence). The CDR3 extends over 15 amino acids. The V segment lost 5 bases and the J segment 5 bases; nucleotides outside the gene matches: 6. The CDR3, as DNA: TGTGCCAGCAGTCGGACAGGGGGCCGGGATCAGCCCCAGCATTTT. Translation gives CASSRTGGRDQPQHF.